The rows below give T cell receptor beta chains drawn from one sample of a study of blood T cells in healthy people across ages. MiXCR, run by TCRdb on the 5' RACE reads, gives a single entry per CDR3 protein. The table includes approximately 810,000 distinct CDR3 sequences, more than 25% detected once. The sample comprised blood. The receptors were sampled from a woman over 75 in good health. Each CDR3 is given with its conserved first and last residue. Each record gives: V gene, J gene, D gene, clone size, CDR3 DNA, CDR3 protein. A D gene is named only where the DNA matches it firmly. Rows give clone size only sometimes, using once, few, many, or a class for an expanded clone.

V gene: TRBV6-2/TRBV6-3
J gene: TRBJ1-1
D gene: NA
clone size: few
CDR3 DNA: TGTGCCAGCAGGCCTATTTTCCGGGACACGAACACTGAAGCTTTCTTT
CDR3 protein: CASRPIFRDTNTEAFF

V gene: TRBV7-2
J gene: TRBJ2-3
D gene: NA
clone size: many
CDR3 DNA: TGTGCCAGCAGCTTATCCGTCCTCACAGATACGCAGTATTTT
CDR3 protein: CASSLSVLTDTQYF

V gene: TRBV7-2
J gene: TRBJ2-2
D gene: NA
clone size: many
CDR3 DNA: TGTGCCAGCAGCTTAGTACGCTCCTTCGCGGCATTTAACCCCGGGGAGCTGTTTTTT
CDR3 protein: CASSLVRSFAAFNPGELFF

V gene: TRBV12-3/TRBV12-4
J gene: TRBJ1-1
D gene: NA
clone size: NA
CDR3 DNA: TGTGCCAGCAGTTTAAAAGGGAAGACTGAAGCTTTCTTT
CDR3 protein: CASSLKGKTEAFF

V gene: TRBV30
J gene: TRBJ2-2
D gene: NA
clone size: few
CDR3 DNA: TGTGCCTGGAGTGTATTGATGGGGACCGGGGAGCTGTTTTTT
CDR3 protein: CAWSVLMGTGELFF

V gene: TRBV5-1
J gene: TRBJ2-5
D gene: TRBD1
clone size: few
CDR3 DNA: TGCGCCAGCAGCCCGAACCCGACAGGGAACCAAGAGACCCAGTACTTC
CDR3 protein: CASSPNPTGNQETQYF

V gene: TRBV10-2
J gene: TRBJ2-2
D gene: TRBD1
clone size: NA
CDR3 DNA: TGCGCCAGCATGAGACAGGGGGCAATCGTCGGGGAGCTGTTTTTT
CDR3 protein: CASMRQGAIVGELFF

V gene: TRBV5-1
J gene: TRBJ2-3
D gene: NA
clone size: many
CDR3 DNA: TGCGCCAGCAGCTTGAATAACGGGGCGGGAGATACGCAGTATTTT
CDR3 protein: CASSLNNGAGDTQYF

V gene: TRBV29-1
J gene: TRBJ2-3
D gene: TRBD2
clone size: many
CDR3 DNA: TGCAGCGTTCTGGGTGGGGTCGGGGGGAGAAGCACAGATACGCAGTATTTT
CDR3 protein: CSVLGGVGGRSTDTQYF

V gene: TRBV7-2
J gene: TRBJ1-1
D gene: NA
clone size: few
CDR3 DNA: TGTGCCAGCAGCTTAGTAGCCCTTGACGGCGGTGAAGCTTTCTTT
CDR3 protein: CASSLVALDGGEAFF

V gene: TRBV7-2
J gene: TRBJ2-5
D gene: NA
clone size: NA
CDR3 DNA: TGTGCCAGCAGCTTACAGTCCCTATCTCGGGAGACCCAGTACTTC
CDR3 protein: CASSLQSLSRETQYF

V gene: TRBV20-1
J gene: TRBJ2-1
D gene: NA
clone size: many
CDR3 DNA: TGCAGTGTTGGGACCAACAATGAGCAGTTCTTC
CDR3 protein: CSVGTNNEQFF

V gene: TRBV5-6
J gene: TRBJ2-3
D gene: NA
clone size: NA
CDR3 DNA: TGTGCCAGCAGCCCGGGGGCGGGACAAACAGATACGCAGTATTTT
CDR3 protein: CASSPGAGQTDTQYF

V gene: TRBV6-5
J gene: TRBJ1-2
D gene: TRBD1
clone size: many
CDR3 DNA: TGTGCCAGCAGTAACAGGGGGATGGGAGGCTACACCTTC
CDR3 protein: CASSNRGMGGYTF

V gene: TRBV14
J gene: TRBJ2-7
D gene: NA
clone size: NA
CDR3 DNA: TGTGCCTGTCGGTGTGTCGAGCAGTACTTC
CDR3 protein: CACRCVEQYF

V gene: TRBV5-1
J gene: TRBJ1-3
D gene: NA
clone size: NA
CDR3 DNA: TGCGCCAGCAGCTTGACGTACAGACCCAACTCTGGAAACACCATATATTTT
CDR3 protein: CASSLTYRPNSGNTIYF

V gene: TRBV7-2
J gene: TRBJ1-6
D gene: NA
clone size: few
CDR3 DNA: TGTGCCAGCAGCTTTTCCCCGATCTTTAGGTCTGAATCCTATAATTCACCCCTCCACTTT
CDR3 protein: CASSFSPIFRSESYNSPLHF

V gene: TRBV20-1
J gene: TRBJ2-2
D gene: NA
clone size: NA
CDR3 DNA: TGCAGTGCTAGGGACGCGGGGAATAACACCGGGGAGCTGTTTTTT
CDR3 protein: CSARDAGNNTGELFF

V gene: TRBV12-3/TRBV12-4
J gene: TRBJ1-5
D gene: NA
clone size: many
CDR3 DNA: TGTGCCAGCAGTTTGACGAAGGGCAATCAGCCCCAGCATTTT
CDR3 protein: CASSLTKGNQPQHF

V gene: TRBV20-1
J gene: TRBJ2-3
D gene: NA
clone size: NA
CDR3 DNA: TGCAGTGCTCTCGAATACAGGGTGGAAACAGATACGCAGTATTTT
CDR3 protein: CSALEYRVETDTQYF

V gene: TRBV10-2
J gene: TRBJ2-7
D gene: NA
clone size: few
CDR3 DNA: TGCGCCAGCAGTCTCGGAGAGTACTACGAGCAGTACTTC
CDR3 protein: CASSLGEYYEQYF

V gene: TRBV7-9
J gene: TRBJ1-2
D gene: NA
clone size: NA
CDR3 DNA: TGTGCCAGCAGCCCGACCGAGAGGGTCGACTATGGCTGCACCTTC
CDR3 protein: CASSPTERVDYGCTF

V gene: TRBV7-9
J gene: TRBJ2-7
D gene: NA
clone size: many
CDR3 DNA: TGTGCCAGCAGGAGACAGAAAGGGGAATCCGAGCAGTACTTC
CDR3 protein: CASRRQKGESEQYF

V gene: TRBV7-9
J gene: TRBJ2-2
D gene: NA
clone size: NA
CDR3 DNA: TGTGCCAGCAGCTTAGTTTCGGGTCCCACCGGGGAGCTGTTTTTT
CDR3 protein: CASSLVSGPTGELFF

V gene: TRBV20-1
J gene: TRBJ1-2
D gene: NA
clone size: many
CDR3 DNA: TGCAGTGCTAGACAAGGAGGGGGTCGGGGCTACACCTTC
CDR3 protein: CSARQGGGRGYTF

V gene: TRBV28
J gene: TRBJ2-7
D gene: NA
clone size: NA
CDR3 DNA: TGTGCCAGCAGTTCAATAAACCAGGGCTACGAGCAGTACTTC
CDR3 protein: CASSSINQGYEQYF